This TCR beta chain was retrieved from a study of identical twins. To note about this clonotype: The antigen remains undetermined.

Template switching, a step in the protocol, added a universal primer site, and cDNA carried unique molecular identifiers. Each CDR3 protein is one row after TCRdb ran MiXCR on the 5' RACE reads. The table has approximately 630,000 distinct CDR3 sequences, about 7% seen once. Study-level results: Cord blood beta clonotypes that were abundant carried fewer insertions, and memory repertoires showed no such trend. Possibly, invariant MAIT and iNKT cells partly confounded zero-insertion analyses.

The V end was cut by 2 bases, the J end by 6 bases, with 22 bases between. Germline V CDR1 and CDR2: DFQATT, SNEGSKA (reference sequence). The CDR3 runs 17 residues. These data were also reused for a study on yellow fever vaccine responses in identical twins.

The chain carries TRBV20-1 and TRBJ2-2, with D possibly being TRBD1 or TRBD2 (6 bases each). This sequence was found in a woman between 18 and 29 years old in good health. The sequenced sample consisted of PBMCs. The CDR3, as DNA: TGCAGTGCTAGACCCTACTCCGGAAAGGGGGGCCCCGGGGAGCTGTTTTTT. Its protein is CSARPYSGKGGPGELFF.